This T cell receptor (beta chain) is drawn from a study of shared clonotypes between healthy human individuals. Broader study findings: Among the subsets, naive ones generally showed larger estimated richness than memory ones.

Data came from immunoSEQ multiplex PCR; TCRdb stores just in-frame clones and leaves some out. The data contain roughly 1,500,000 clones, less than 99% of them singletons. About this clone itself: The antigen remains undetermined.

The CDR3 totals 16 residues. J gave up 8 bases and V 5 bases, and 13 bases lay outside the gene matches. Germline V gives CDR1 SGHTA, CDR2 FQGNSA. The sequencing input was naive CD4+ T cells sorted from blood. Subset indicated: CD45RA+ positively selected. This TCR derives from a man aged 25 to 40 in good health. The chain uses TRBV7-2 and TRBJ2-1, with 9 positions matching TRBD1. The CDR3 loop reads CASSIRTGTGIYEQFF. The CDR3 nucleotides are TGTGCCAGCAGCATCCGTACCGGGACAGGGATTTATGAGCAGTTCTTC. The full variable domain, its missing parts supplied by reference TRBV7-2 and TRBJ2-1, is GAGVSQSPSNKVTEKGKDVELRCDPISGHTALYWYRQSLGQGLEFLIYFQGNSAPDKSGLPSDRFSAERTGGSVSTLTIQRTQQEDSAVYLCASSIRTGTGIYEQFFGPGTRLTVL.